This TCR beta chain originates from a study of T cell changes during pregnancy in multiple sclerosis. Using immunoSEQ multiplex PCR, the repertoire was profiled, and TCRdb retains in-frame clones only, with some absent. This sample has fewer than 85,000 clones, with roughly 93% found just once. The CDR3 length is 16 residues. Trimming removed 1 base from V and 4 bases from J; junction bases left unmatched: 9. The germline gives CDR1 LNHDA, CDR2 SQIVND (reference sequence). This clonotype was sampled from a female donor with multiple sclerosis, enrolled in a pregnancy study. The chain uses TRBV19 and TRBJ2-7; 8 bases map to TRBD1. The sample here was peripheral blood, taken in the third trimester of pregnancy. CDR3 sequence (DNA): TGTGCCAGTAGTATAGCGGACAGGGCAGGACTTTACGAGCAGTACTTC. It yields the protein CASSIADRAGLYEQYF.